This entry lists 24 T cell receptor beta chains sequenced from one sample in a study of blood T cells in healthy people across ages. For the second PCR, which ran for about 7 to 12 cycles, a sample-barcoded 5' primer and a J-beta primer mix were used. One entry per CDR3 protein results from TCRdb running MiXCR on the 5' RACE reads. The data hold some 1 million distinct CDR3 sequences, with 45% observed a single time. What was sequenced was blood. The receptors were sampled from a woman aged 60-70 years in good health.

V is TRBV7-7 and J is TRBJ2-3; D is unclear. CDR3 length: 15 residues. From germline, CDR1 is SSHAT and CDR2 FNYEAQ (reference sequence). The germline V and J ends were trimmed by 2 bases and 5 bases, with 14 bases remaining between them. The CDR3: CASSLTGSMGDTQYF. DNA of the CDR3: TGTGCCAGCAGCTTAACTGGGTCTATGGGAGATACGCAGTATTTT.

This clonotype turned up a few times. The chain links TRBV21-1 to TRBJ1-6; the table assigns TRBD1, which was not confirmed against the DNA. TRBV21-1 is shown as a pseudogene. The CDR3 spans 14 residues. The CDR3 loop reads CASRWTGYNSPLHF. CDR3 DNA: TGTGCCAGCAGGTGGACAGGGTATAATTCACCCCTCCACTTT.

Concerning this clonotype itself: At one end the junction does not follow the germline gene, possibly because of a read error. The CDR3 region has the DNA TGTACCATCAGTGGAGACGCCCAAGAGACCCAGTACTTC. This translates into CTISGDAQETQYF. The rearrangement links TRBV10-3 to TRBJ2-4; the D is unclear. The J call is doubtful: the DNA matches TRBJ2-5 better. This CDR3 has 13 amino acids. CDR1 and CDR2 (germline): ENHRY, SYGVKD.

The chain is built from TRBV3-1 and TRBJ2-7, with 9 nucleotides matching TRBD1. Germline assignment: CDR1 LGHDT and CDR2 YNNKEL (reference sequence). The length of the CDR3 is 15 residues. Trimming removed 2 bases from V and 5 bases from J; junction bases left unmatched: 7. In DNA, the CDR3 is TGTGCCAGCAGCCAACGTCCCGGGACAGGGAACGAGCAGTACTTC. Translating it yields CASSQRPGTGNEQYF.

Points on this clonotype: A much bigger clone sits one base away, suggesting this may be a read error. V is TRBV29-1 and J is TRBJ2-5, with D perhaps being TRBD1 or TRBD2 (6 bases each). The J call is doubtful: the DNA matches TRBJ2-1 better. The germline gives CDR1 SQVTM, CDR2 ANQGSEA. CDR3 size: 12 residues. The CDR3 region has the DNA TGCAGCGTTGAACCGGGGGCAGAGACCCAGTTCTTC. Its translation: CSVEPGAETQFF.

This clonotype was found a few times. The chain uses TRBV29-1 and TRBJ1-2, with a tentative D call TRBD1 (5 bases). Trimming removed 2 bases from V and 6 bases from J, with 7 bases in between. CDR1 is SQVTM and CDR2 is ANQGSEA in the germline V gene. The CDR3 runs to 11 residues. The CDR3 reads CSVESGHGYTF. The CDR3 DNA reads TGCAGCGTTGAATCAGGGCATGGCTACACCTTC.

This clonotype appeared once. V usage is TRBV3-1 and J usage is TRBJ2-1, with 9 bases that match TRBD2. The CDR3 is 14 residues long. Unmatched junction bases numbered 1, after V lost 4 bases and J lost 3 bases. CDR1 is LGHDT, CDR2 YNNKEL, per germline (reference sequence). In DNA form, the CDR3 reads TGTGCCAGCAGCCGCGGGAGGGTCTACAATGAGCAGTTCTTC. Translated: CASSRGRVYNEQFF.

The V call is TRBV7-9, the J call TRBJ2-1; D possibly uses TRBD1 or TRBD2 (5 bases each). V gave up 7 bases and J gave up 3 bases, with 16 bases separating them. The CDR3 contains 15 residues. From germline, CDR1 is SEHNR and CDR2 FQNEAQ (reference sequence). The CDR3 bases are TGTGCCAGCATTTCAGGGAGCGAGTTCTACAATGAGCAGTTCTTC. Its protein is CASISGSEFYNEQFF.

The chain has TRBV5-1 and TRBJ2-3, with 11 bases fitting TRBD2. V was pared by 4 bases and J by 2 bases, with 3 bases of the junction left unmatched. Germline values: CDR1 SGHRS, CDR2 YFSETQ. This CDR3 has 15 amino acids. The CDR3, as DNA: TGCGCCAGCAGCCGGGGACTAGCGGACACAGATACGCAGTATTTT. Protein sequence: CASSRGLADTDTQYF. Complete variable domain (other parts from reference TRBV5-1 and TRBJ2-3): KAGVTQTPRYLIKTRGQQVTLSCSPISGHRSVSWYQQTPGQGLQFLFEYFSETQRNKGNFPGRFSGRQFSNSRSEMNVSTLELGDSALYLCASSRGLADTDTQYFGPGTRLTVL.

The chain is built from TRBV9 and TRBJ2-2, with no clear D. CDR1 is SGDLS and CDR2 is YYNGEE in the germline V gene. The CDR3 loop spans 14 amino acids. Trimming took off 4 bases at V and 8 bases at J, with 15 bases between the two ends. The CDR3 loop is CASSLGPFLGELFF. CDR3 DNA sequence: TGTGCCAGCAGCCTAGGTCCCTTCCTGGGGGAGCTGTTTTTT.

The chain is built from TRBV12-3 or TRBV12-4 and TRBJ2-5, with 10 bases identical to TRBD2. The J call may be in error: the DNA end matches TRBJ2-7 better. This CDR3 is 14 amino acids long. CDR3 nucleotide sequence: TGTGCCAGCAGGGGTAGCGGGAGGCGCAGCGAGCAGTACTTC. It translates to CASRGSGRRSEQYF.

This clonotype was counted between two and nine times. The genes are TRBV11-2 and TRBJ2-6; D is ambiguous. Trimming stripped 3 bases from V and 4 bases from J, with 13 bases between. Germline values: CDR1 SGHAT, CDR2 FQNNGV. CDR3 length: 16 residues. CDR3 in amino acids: CASSFLRTEGANVLTF. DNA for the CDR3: TGTGCCAGCAGCTTTCTGAGGACGGAGGGGGCCAACGTCCTGACTTTC.

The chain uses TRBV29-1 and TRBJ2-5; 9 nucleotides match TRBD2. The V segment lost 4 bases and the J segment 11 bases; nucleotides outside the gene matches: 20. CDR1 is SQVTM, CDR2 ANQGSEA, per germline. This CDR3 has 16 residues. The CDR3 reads CSVVGRREGGLGEQYF. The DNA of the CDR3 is TGCAGCGTTGTAGGGCGGCGGGAGGGAGGCTTGGGTGAGCAGTACTTC.

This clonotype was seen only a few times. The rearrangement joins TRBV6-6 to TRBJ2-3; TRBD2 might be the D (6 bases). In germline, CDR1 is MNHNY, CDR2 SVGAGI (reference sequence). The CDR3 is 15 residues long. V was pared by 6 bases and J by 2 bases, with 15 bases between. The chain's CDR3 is CASSPTGSSTDTQYF. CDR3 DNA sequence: TGTGCCAGCAGCCCAACCGGGAGCTCCACAGATACGCAGTATTTT.

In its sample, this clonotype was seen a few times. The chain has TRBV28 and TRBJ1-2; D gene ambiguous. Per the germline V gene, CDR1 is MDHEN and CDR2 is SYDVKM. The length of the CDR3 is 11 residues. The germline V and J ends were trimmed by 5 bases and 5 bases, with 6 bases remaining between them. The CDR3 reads CASSTEYGYTF. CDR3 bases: TGTGCCAGCAGTACAGAGTATGGCTACACCTTC.

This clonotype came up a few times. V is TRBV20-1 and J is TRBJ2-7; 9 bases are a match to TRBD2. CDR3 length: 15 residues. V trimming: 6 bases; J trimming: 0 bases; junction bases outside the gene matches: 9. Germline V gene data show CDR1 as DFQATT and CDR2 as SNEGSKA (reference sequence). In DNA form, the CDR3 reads TGCAGTGCCGTGACTAGCGGTGACATCTCCTACGAGCAGTACTTC. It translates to CSAVTSGDISYEQYF.

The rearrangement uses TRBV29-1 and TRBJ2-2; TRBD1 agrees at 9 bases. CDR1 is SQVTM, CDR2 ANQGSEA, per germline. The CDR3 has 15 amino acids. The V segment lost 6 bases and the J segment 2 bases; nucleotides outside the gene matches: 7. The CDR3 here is CSVANTGGNTGELFF. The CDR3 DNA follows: TGCAGCGTGGCTAATACAGGGGGCAACACCGGGGAGCTGTTTTTT.

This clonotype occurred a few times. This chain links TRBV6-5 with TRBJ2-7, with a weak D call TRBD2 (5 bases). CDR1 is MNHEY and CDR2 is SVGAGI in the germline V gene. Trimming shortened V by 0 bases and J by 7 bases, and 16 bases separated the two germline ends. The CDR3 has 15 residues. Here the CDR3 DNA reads TGTGCCAGCAGTTACTCTGCAGACCCTTCGGGAGAGCAGTACTTC. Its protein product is CASSYSADPSGEQYF.

The CDR3 loop is CSARDSRKENTEAFF. The CDR3 bases are TGCAGTGCTAGAGATAGTAGGAAAGAGAACACTGAAGCTTTCTTT. V is TRBV20-1 and J is TRBJ1-1; D ambiguous. The germline CDR1 and CDR2 sequences are DFQATT and SNEGSKA (reference sequence). This CDR3 spans 15 amino acids. V gave up 0 bases and J gave up 1 base, with 12 bases separating them.

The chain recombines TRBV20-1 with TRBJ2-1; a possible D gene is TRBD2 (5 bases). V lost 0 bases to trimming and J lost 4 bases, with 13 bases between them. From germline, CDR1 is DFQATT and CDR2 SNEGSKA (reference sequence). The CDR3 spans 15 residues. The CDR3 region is CSARDGVARYNEQFF. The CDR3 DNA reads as TGCAGTGCTAGAGATGGGGTAGCGAGATACAATGAGCAGTTCTTC.

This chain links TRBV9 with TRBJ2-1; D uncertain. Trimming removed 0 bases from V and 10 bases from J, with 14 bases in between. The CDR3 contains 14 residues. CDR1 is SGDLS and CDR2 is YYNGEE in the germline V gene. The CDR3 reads CASSVGADPMEQFF. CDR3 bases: TGTGCCAGCAGCGTAGGGGCCGACCCTATGGAGCAGTTCTTC.

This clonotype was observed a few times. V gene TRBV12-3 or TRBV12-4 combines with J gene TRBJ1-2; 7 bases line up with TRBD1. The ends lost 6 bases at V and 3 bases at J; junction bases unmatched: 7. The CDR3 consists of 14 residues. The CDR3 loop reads CASRHTGAHYGYTF. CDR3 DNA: TGTGCCAGCAGACATACAGGGGCCCACTATGGCTACACCTTC.

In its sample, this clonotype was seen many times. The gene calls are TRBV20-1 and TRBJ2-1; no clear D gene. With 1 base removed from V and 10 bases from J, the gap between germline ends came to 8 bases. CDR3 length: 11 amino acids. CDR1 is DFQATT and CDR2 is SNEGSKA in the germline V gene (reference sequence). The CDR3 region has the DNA TGCAGTGCTAGAGCTCTCAAGGAGCAGTTCTTC. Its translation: CSARALKEQFF.

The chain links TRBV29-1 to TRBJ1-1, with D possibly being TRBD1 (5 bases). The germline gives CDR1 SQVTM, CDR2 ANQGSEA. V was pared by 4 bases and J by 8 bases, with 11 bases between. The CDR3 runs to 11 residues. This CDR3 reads CSVGRDGEAFF. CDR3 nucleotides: TGCAGCGTTGGCCGGGACGGGGAAGCTTTCTTT.